Below are 13 T cell receptor beta chains sequenced from a single sample in a study of vaccination effects on CD4 cells after COVID-19. With the ViraFEST assay, the study expanded antigen-specific CD4+ T cells using viral peptide pools, then sequenced them. Culturing for roughly 9 days preceded CD4+ T cell isolation. From March to December 2020, the person had a SARS-CoV-2 infection that was confirmed by PCR. BNT162b2 vaccine or mRNA-1273 vaccine was given to participants in two doses. These receptors' antigens are unknown. The assay was immunoSEQ multiplex PCR, and TCRdb's table has in-frame clones only and misses some. This sample yields 14,000 or so clones, of which over 60% are seen a single time; roughly 17% belongs to the top ten. Specimen: CD4+ T cells from PBMCs cultured with SARS-CoV-2 spike peptides, collected after COVID-19 vaccination. All receptors derive from a human donor who had a prior SARS-CoV-2 infection.

V and J are TRBV9 and TRBJ1-6; no clear D. The CDR3 totals 13 residues. Trimming took off 4 bases at V and 6 bases at J, with 8 bases between the two ends. Germline V gene lookup returns CDR1 SGDLS and CDR2 YYNGEE. This CDR3 reads CASSRGGNSPLHF. Written as DNA, the CDR3 is TGTGCCAGCAGCCGAGGTGGTAATTCACCCCTCCACTTT. Variable domain in full (rest from reference TRBV9 and TRBJ1-6): DSGVTQTPKHLITATGQRVTLRCSPRSGDLSVYWYQQSLDQGLQFLIQYYNGEERAKGNILERFSAQQFPDLHSELNLSSLELGDSALYFCASSRGGNSPLHFGNGTRLTVT.

The V and J genes are TRBV5-1 and TRBJ2-1; 8 bases map to TRBD2. The CDR3 spans 17 residues. J lost 1 base, V lost 4 bases, and 10 bases had no gene match. Looked up from germline, CDR1 is SGHRS and CDR2 is YFSETQ. CDR3 amino acids: CASSRGRAGGSYNEQFF. CDR3 nucleotide sequence: TGCGCCAGCAGCAGGGGTAGGGCGGGAGGTTCCTACAATGAGCAGTTCTTC. The entire variable domain, with the rest obtained from reference TRBV5-1 and TRBJ2-1, is as follows: KAGVTQTPRYLIKTRGQQVTLSCSPISGHRSVSWYQQTPGQGLQFLFEYFSETQRNKGNFPGRFSGRQFSNSRSEMNVSTLELGDSALYLCASSRGRAGGSYNEQFFGPGTRLTVL.

The chain is built from TRBV24-1 and TRBJ2-1; 14 bases align to TRBD2. The germline V gene has CDR1 KGHDR and CDR2 SFDVKD. J lost 8 bases, V lost 9 bases, and 11 bases had no gene match. CDR3 length: 16 residues. CDR3: CATSDAGTSGGYEQFF. The CDR3 DNA reads TGTGCCACCTCCGACGCCGGGACTAGCGGGGGATATGAGCAGTTCTTC.

The chain is built from TRBV2 and TRBJ1-6; the D is unclear. Trimming shortened V by 4 bases and J by 8 bases, and 9 bases separated the two germline ends. Germline CDR1 SNHLY, CDR2 FYNNEI. CDR3 length: 13 amino acids. The chain's CDR3 is CASSAYGDSPLHF. CDR3 sequence (DNA): TGTGCCAGCAGTGCTTACGGGGATTCACCCCTCCACTTT.

J is TRBJ1-1 and V is TRBV5-1; 7 nucleotides match TRBD1. After removal of 1 base from V and 0 bases from J, the junction contained 0 bases not matched to a gene. The V gene's germline CDR1 is SGHRS and CDR2 YFSETQ. There are 14 residues in the CDR3. This CDR3 is CASSLQGVNTEAFF. DNA of the CDR3: TGCGCCAGCAGCTTGCAGGGGGTGAACACTGAAGCTTTCTTT.

The chain has TRBV7-9 and TRBJ2-5; 10 bases match TRBD1. The CDR3 extends over 15 amino acids. CDR1 is SEHNR and CDR2 is FQNEAQ in the germline V gene (reference sequence). Trimming took 4 bases from V and 5 from J; bases not matched to a gene: 7. This CDR3 is CASSSRQGAGETQYF. CDR3 nucleotides: TGTGCCAGCAGCTCAAGACAGGGGGCCGGGGAGACCCAGTACTTC.

V is TRBV4-3 and J is TRBJ2-1, with D possibly matching TRBD2 (6 bases). This CDR3 is built from 17 residues. Trimming pared 2 bases from V and 8 bases from J, leaving 22 bases between. From germline, CDR1 is LGHNA and CDR2 YSLEER. In nucleotides, the CDR3 is TGCGCCAGCAGCCAATCACCATGGGGGGAGGTACCGGATGAGCAGTTCTTC. This codes for CASSQSPWGEVPDEQFF.

The chain combines TRBV10-3 with TRBJ2-7; D unresolved. Trimming took 8 bases from V and 6 from J, leaving 8 bases between them. The CDR3 runs 10 residues. Germline assignment: CDR1 ENHRY and CDR2 SYGVKD. In DNA form, the CDR3 reads TGTGCCATCGGGTGGGGCGAGCAGTACTTC. Amino acid sequence: CAIGWGEQYF.

This chain connects TRBV6-8 to TRBJ2-2; perhaps D is TRBD1 or TRBD2 (5 bases each). CDR1 and CDR2 (germline): MNHGY, SAAAGT. V lost 8 bases to trimming and J lost 0 bases, with 16 bases between them. This CDR3 has 16 residues. The CDR3 sequence: CASHGVPGPNTGELFF. The CDR3 DNA reads TGTGCCAGCCACGGGGTCCCGGGGCCGAACACCGGGGAGCTGTTTTTT.

This chain links TRBV4-1 with TRBJ1-2; D unclear. The CDR3 spans 15 residues. Germline V lookup: CDR1 MGHRA, CDR2 YSYEKL. Trimming took 4 bases from V and 6 from J, leaving 18 bases between them. Here the CDR3 DNA reads TGCGCCAGCAGCCGTCCTTCCTGGGGAAGAGATGGCTACACCTTC. Protein: CASSRPSWGRDGYTF.

The V call is TRBV7-2, the J call TRBJ1-2; 7 positions agree with TRBD1. The CDR3 has 14 residues. Germline V lookup: CDR1 SGHTA, CDR2 FQGNSA. Trimming removed 3 bases from V and 6 bases from J; junction bases left unmatched: 7. The CDR3 DNA is TGTGCCAGCAGCTTGACAGGGCTAGCTAATGGCTACACCTTC. Amino acid sequence: CASSLTGLANGYTF. Complete variable domain (other parts from reference TRBV7-2 and TRBJ1-2): GAGVSQSPSNKVTEKGKDVELRCDPISGHTALYWYRQSLGQGLEFLIYFQGNSAPDKSGLPSDRFSAERTGGSVSTLTIQRTQQEDSAVYLCASSLTGLANGYTFGSGTRLTVV.

The chain uses TRBV7-2 and TRBJ2-6; D call uncertain. Trimming took off 5 bases at V and 9 bases at J, with 11 bases between the two ends. This CDR3 comprises 13 residues. Per germline, CDR1 SGHTA and CDR2 FQGNSA. As DNA, the CDR3 is TGTGCCAGCAGCGAGTTTGAAGGCAACGTCCTGACTTTC. This codes for CASSEFEGNVLTF. Together with reference TRBV7-2 and TRBJ2-6, the CDR3 gives the full variable domain: GAGVSQSPSNKVTEKGKDVELRCDPISGHTALYWYRQSLGQGLEFLIYFQGNSAPDKSGLPSDRFSAERTGGSVSTLTIQRTQQEDSAVYLCASSEFEGNVLTFGAGSRLTVL.

In regard to this clone: At one of its ends the junction is not consistent with the germline gene, which may arise from a read error. The rearrangement links TRBV7-7 to TRBJ2-3; D gene ambiguous. The CDR3 is 14 amino acids. The germline gives CDR1 SSHAT, CDR2 FNYEAQ (reference sequence). The CDR3 DNA is TGTGCTAGCAGCCCGGCTCCCGTCACAGATACGCAGTATTTT. Amino acids: CASSPAPVTDTQYF.